One sample yielded the 4 T cell receptor beta chains listed below, sequenced in a study of CD8 T cells in Susac syndrome. Reverse transcription of roughly 0.45 to 1 ug RNA was performed with random hexamers. MiXCR, run by TCRdb on the immunoSEQ multiplex PCR reads, gives a single entry per CDR3 protein. The sample holds 15,000 to 20,000 distinct CDR3 sequences, about 95% seen once. Sample: CD8+ T cells from PBMCs. The receptors originated from a human donor in good health.

The V and J genes are TRBV28 and TRBJ2-6; possibly TRBD2 for D (6 bases). The V gene's germline CDR1 is MDHEN and CDR2 SYDVKM. The CDR3 has 15 residues. The V and J ends lost 3 bases and 9 bases respectively, with 15 bases between them. CDR3 sequence reads: CASSFAGSYFNVLTF. CDR3 bases: TGTGCCAGCAGTTTCGCGGGGTCCTACTTCAACGTCCTGACTTTC.

This chain links TRBV2 with TRBJ2-3, with D perhaps matching TRBD2 (6 bases). CDR3 length: 15 residues. V was trimmed by 3 bases and J by 3 bases, leaving 13 bases between them. Germline CDR1 is SNHLY and CDR2 is FYNNEI. The CDR3 loop is CASSESGEGTDTQYF. CDR3 DNA sequence: TGTGCCAGCAGTGAGTCGGGAGAAGGAACAGATACGCAGTATTTT.

The V and J genes are TRBV2 and TRBJ2-5; perhaps TRBD1 as D (5 bases). CDR1 is SNHLY, CDR2 FYNNEI, per germline. V was trimmed by 5 bases and J by 5 bases, leaving 12 bases between them. This CDR3 has 13 residues. The CDR3 region is CASSLGAVETQYF. The CDR3 DNA reads TGTGCCAGCAGTTTAGGGGCAGTGGAGACCCAGTACTTC.

The chain combines TRBV12-3 or TRBV12-4 with TRBJ1-2; TRBD1 might be the D (5 bases). V lost 1 base to trimming and J lost 8 bases, with 8 bases between them. CDR3 length: 12 amino acids. CDR3 protein: CASSLGRDGYTF. CDR3 coding DNA: TGTGCCAGCAGTTTAGGAAGGGACGGCTACACCTTC.